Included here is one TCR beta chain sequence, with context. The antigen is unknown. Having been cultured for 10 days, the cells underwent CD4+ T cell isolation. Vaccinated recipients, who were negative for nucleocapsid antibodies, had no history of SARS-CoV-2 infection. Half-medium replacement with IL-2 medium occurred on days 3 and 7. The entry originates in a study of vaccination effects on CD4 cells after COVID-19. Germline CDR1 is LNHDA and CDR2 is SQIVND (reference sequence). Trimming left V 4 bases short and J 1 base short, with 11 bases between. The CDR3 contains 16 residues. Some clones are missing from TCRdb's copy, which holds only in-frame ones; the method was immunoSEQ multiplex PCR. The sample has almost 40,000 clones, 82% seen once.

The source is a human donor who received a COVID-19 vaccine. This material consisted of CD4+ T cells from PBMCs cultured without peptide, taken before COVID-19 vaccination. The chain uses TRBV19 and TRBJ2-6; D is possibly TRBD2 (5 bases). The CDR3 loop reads CASSKFPGSGANVLTF. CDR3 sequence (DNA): TGTGCCAGTAGTAAGTTTCCGGGGTCTGGGGCCAACGTCCTGACTTTC.